The entry that follows covers one T cell receptor (beta chain) sequence. This sample was included in a study of cytomegalovirus exposure and HLA in healthy donors. This table comes from immunoSEQ multiplex PCR, and its TCRdb copy is limited to in-frame clones, with some not included. The sample lists some 98,000 clones, more than 75% occurring once. Material for sequencing was PBMCs. The receptor was isolated from a man between 18 and 29 years old in good health and CMV-seropositive.

CDR3 nucleotides: TGTGCCAGCAGTGAAAGGACAGGAAGGTTATCTGAGCAGTTCTTC. Protein product: CASSERTGRLSEQFF. The chain couples TRBV2 to TRBJ2-1; 7 bases line up with TRBD1. The CDR3 has 15 residues. V trimming: 2 bases; J trimming: 9 bases; junction bases outside the gene matches: 10. CDR1 SNHLY and CDR2 FYNNEI come from the germline V gene.